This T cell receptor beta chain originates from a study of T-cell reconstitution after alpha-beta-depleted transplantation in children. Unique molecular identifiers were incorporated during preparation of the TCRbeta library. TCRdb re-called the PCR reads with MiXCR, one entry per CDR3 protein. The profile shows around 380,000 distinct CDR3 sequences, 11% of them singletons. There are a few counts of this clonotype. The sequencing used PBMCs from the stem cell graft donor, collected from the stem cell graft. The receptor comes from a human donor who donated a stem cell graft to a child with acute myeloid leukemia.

The CDR3 loop reads CASSARDSLDTQYF. The CDR3 nucleotides are TGTGCCAGCAGTGCCCGAGACAGTTTAGATACGCAGTATTTT. The chain is built from TRBV27 and TRBJ2-3, with D maybe TRBD1 (5 bases). V was shortened by 5 bases and J by 5 bases, with 14 bases between the two germline ends. The CDR3 is 14 residues long. Germline V gene sequence: CDR1 MNHEY, CDR2 SMNVEV (reference sequence).